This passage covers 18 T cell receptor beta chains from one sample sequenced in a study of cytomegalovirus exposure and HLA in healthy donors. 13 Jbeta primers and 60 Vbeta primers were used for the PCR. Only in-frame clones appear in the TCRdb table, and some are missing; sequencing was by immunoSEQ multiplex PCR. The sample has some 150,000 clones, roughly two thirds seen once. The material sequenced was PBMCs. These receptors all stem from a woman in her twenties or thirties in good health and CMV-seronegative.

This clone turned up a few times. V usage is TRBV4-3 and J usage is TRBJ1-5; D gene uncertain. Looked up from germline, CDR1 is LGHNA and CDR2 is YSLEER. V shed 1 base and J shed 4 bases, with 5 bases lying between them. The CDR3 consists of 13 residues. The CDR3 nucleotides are TGCGCCAGCAGCCAAGCTAGAAATCAGCCCCAGCATTTT. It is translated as CASSQARNQPQHF.

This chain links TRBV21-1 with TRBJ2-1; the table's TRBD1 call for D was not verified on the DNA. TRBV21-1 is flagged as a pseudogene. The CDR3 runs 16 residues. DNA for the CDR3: TGTGCCAGCAGCCTCCGGCCCGTTTCTAACAGGAATGAGCAGTTCTTC. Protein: CASSLRPVSNRNEQFF.

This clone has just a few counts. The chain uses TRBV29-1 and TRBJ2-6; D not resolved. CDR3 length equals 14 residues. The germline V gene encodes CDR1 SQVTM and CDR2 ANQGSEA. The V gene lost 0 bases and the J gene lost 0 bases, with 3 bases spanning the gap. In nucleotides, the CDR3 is TGCAGCGTTGAAGACAACTCTGGGGCCAACGTCCTGACTTTC. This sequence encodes CSVEDNSGANVLTF.

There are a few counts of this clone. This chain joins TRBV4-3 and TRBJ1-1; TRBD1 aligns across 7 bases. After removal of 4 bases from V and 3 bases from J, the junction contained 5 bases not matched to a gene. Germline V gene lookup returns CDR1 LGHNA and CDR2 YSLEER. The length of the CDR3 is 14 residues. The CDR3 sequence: CASSLGQSYTEAFF. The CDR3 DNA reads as TGCGCCAGCAGCCTGGGACAGTCCTACACTGAAGCTTTCTTT.

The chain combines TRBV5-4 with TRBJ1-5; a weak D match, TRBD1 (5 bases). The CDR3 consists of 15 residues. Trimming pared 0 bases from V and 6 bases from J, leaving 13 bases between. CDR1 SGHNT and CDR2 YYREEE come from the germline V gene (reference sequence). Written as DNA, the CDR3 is TGTGCCAGCAGCTTGGGGGGGGGAGCAAGTCAGCCCCAGCATTTT. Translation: CASSLGGGASQPQHF.

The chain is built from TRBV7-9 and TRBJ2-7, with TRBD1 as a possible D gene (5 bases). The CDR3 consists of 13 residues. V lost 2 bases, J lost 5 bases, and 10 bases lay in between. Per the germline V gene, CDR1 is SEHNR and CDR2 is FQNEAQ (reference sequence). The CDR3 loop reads CASSLSGIDEQYF. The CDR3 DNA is TGTGCCAGCAGCTTATCAGGGATCGACGAGCAGTACTTC.

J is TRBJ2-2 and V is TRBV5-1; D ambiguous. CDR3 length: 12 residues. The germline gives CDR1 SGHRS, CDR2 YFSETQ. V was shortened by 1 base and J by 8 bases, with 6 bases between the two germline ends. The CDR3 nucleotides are TGCGCCAGCAGCTTGACTATTGGGGAGCTGTTTTTT. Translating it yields CASSLTIGELFF.

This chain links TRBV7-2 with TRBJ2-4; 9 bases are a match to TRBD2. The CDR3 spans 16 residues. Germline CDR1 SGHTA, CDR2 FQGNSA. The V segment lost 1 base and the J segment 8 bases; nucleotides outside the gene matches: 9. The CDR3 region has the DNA TGTGCCAGCAGCTTAGTTGGACTAGCGCTGTTAGACATTCAGTACTTC. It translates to CASSLVGLALLDIQYF.

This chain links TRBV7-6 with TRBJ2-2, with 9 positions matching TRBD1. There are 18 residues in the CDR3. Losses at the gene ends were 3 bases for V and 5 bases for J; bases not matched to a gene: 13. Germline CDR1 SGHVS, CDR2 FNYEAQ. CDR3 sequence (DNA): TGTGCCAGCAGCTTTTACTCTCCGGGACAGGGAAATACCGGGGAGCTGTTTTTT. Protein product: CASSFYSPGQGNTGELFF.

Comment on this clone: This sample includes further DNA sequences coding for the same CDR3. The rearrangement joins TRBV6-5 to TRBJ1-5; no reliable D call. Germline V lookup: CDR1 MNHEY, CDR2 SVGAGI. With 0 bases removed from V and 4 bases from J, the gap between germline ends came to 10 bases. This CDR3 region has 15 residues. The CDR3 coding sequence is TGTGCCAGCAGTTACTCGGCCAGCGGTAATCAGCCCCAGCATTTT. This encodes CASSYSASGNQPQHF.

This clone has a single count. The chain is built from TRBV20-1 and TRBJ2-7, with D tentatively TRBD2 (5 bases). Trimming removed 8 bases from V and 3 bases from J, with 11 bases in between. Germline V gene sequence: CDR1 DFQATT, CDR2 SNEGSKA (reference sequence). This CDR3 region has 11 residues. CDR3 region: CSPNRDYEQYF. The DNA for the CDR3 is TGCAGTCCGAACCGGGACTACGAGCAGTACTTC.

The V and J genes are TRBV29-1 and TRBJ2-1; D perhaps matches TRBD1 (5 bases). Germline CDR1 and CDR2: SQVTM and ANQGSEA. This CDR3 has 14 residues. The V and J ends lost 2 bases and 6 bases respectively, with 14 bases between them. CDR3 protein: CSVERAGLRNEQFF. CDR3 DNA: TGCAGCGTTGAAAGGGCAGGGCTGCGCAATGAGCAGTTCTTC.

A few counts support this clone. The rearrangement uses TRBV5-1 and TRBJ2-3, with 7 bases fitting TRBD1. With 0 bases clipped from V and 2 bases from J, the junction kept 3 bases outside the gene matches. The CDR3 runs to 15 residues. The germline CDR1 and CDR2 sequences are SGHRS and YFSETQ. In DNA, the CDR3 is TGCGCCAGCAGCTTGGTGGGACAGAACACAGATACGCAGTATTTT. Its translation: CASSLVGQNTDTQYF.

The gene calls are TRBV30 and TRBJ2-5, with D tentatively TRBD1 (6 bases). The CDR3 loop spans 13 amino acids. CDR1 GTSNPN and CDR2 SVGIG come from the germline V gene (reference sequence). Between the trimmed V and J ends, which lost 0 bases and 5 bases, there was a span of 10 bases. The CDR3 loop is CAWSVGGWETQYF. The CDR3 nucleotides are TGTGCCTGGAGTGTTGGGGGCTGGGAGACCCAGTACTTC.

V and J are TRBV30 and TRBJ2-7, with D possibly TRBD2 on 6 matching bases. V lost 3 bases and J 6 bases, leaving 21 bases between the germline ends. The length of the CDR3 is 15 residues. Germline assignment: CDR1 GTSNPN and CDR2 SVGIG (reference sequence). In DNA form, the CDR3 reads TGTGCCTGGAGGGCCGTAGGGTTGCCGGAGGGCGAGCAGTACTTC. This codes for CAWRAVGLPEGEQYF.

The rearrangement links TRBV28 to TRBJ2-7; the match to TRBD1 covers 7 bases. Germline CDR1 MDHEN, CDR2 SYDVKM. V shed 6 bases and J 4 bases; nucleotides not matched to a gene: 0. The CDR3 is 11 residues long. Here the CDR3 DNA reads TGTGCCAGCAGACAGGGGTACGAGCAGTACTTC. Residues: CASRQGYEQYF.

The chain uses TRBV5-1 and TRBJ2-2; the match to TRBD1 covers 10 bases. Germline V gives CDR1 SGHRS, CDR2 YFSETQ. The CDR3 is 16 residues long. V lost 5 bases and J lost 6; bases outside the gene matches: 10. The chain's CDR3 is CASRQEPGQGPGELFF. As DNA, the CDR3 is TGCGCCAGCAGACAGGAGCCGGGACAGGGGCCCGGGGAGCTGTTTTTT.

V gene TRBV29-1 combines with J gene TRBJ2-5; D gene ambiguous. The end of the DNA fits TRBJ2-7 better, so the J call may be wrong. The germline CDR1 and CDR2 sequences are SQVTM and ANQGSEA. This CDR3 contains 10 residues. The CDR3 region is CSVVMHEQYF. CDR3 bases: TGCAGCGTTGTTATGCACGAGCAGTACTTC.